The clone carrying this T cell receptor beta chain showed up many times. These data originate in a study of regulatory T cells in long-lasting Graves disease. Libraries of TCR beta came from iRepertoire HTBI primers plus Arm-PCR of CDR3 regions. A single record per CDR3 protein comes from TCRdb applying MiXCR to the multiplex PCR reads. The sample has some 280,000 distinct CDR3 sequences, roughly a fifth seen once; the top ten hold roughly three fifths. Germline CDR1 reads MNHEY; CDR2 reads SVGEGT. The CDR3 runs 20 residues. The V and J ends lost 0 bases and 2 bases respectively, with 26 bases between them. Documented time point: persistent/refractory GD, antithyroid drugs over 5 years with positive TRAb. From RNA extracted from PBMCs, the TCR library was made.

This chain uses TRBV6-2 or TRBV6-3 with TRBJ2-7; either TRBD1 or TRBD2 may supply D (5 bases each). This TCR was sampled from a female donor with Graves disease. Material: peripheral blood mononuclear cells (PBMCs), obtained when the disease was refractory, from a patient treated with antithyroid drugs. The CDR3 region is CASSYSKQGWWRNTTYEQYF. CDR3 in DNA: TGTGCCAGCAGTTACTCGAAGCAGGGTTGGTGGAGGAATACTACCTACGAGCAGTACTTC.